The 28 T cell receptor beta chains below all came from one sample that was sequenced in a study of T cell responses to AZD1222 COVID-19 vaccine. Measured with immunoSEQ multiplex PCR; TCRdb has only the in-frame clones, and not every one. The sample consists of approximately 110,000 clones, roughly 80% of them appearing once. This material consisted of peripheral blood, taken on day 0 of AZD1222 vaccination. The receptor source for this set is an adult in good health.

This clone was seen more than once but under ten times. J is TRBJ2-7 and V is TRBV19; 12 bases are shared with TRBD1. Trimming removed 5 bases from V and 6 bases from J; junction bases left unmatched: 5. Germline loops: CDR1 LNHDA, CDR2 SQIVND (reference sequence). This CDR3 contains 14 residues. CDR3 sequence: CASSGGQGALEQYF. In nucleotides, the CDR3 is TGTGCCAGTAGTGGGGGACAGGGGGCTCTCGAGCAGTACTTC.

The count of this clone is one. The genes are TRBV15 and TRBJ1-2, with D possibly matching TRBD1 (5 bases). Germline V gene data show CDR1 as LNHNV and CDR2 as YYDKDF (reference sequence). Trimming removed 1 base at V and 7 bases at J, with 16 bases between. This CDR3 contains 15 residues. DNA of the CDR3: TGTGCCACCAGCAGAGTGGCAGGGACTACGGGTGGCTACACCTTC. The encoded protein is CATSRVAGTTGGYTF.

The V call is TRBV5-1, the J call TRBJ2-6, with no clear D. The V and J ends lost 0 bases and 3 bases respectively, with 10 bases between them. Germline V gene sequence: CDR1 SGHRS, CDR2 YFSETQ. CDR3 length: 16 residues. DNA for the CDR3: TGCGCCAGCAGCTTGGGTCGGCCAGGTGGGGCCAACGTCCTGACTTTC. Translated, it gives CASSLGRPGGANVLTF.

V usage is TRBV2 and J usage is TRBJ1-6, with D perhaps matching TRBD1 (6 bases). Trimming shortened V by 6 bases and J by 9 bases, and 12 bases separated the two germline ends. This CDR3 comprises 13 residues. Germline V gene lookup returns CDR1 SNHLY and CDR2 FYNNEI. The CDR3 region has the DNA TGTGCCAGCAGGGACAGTTTCCTTTCACCCCTCCACTTT. Its translation: CASRDSFLSPLHF.

The V call is TRBV2, the J call TRBJ1-2, with a weak D call TRBD1 (5 bases). The germline V gene encodes CDR1 SNHLY and CDR2 FYNNEI. The CDR3 consists of 15 residues. Trimming stripped 4 bases from V and 4 bases from J, with 16 bases between. CDR3 nucleotide sequence: TGTGCCAGCAGTGGGTCCGAAGGGGCGGGCTATGGCTACACCTTC. Protein sequence: CASSGSEGAGYGYTF.

V and J are TRBV7-2 and TRBJ1-6; no clear D gene. CDR1 and CDR2 (germline): SGHTA, FQGNSA. V was cut by 2 bases and J by 7 bases, with 0 bases left in between. The CDR3 is 11 amino acids. DNA for the CDR3: TGTGCCAGCAGCTTAAATTCACCCCTCCACTTT. Its protein product is CASSLNSPLHF.

This chain links TRBV12-3 or TRBV12-4 with TRBJ2-5, with D uncertain. Trimming left V 2 bases short and J 4 bases short, with 8 bases between. CDR3 size: 13 residues. The DNA of the CDR3 is TGTGCCAGCAGTTTATCAGGCATAGAGACCCAGTACTTC. Its protein is CASSLSGIETQYF.

The chain is built from TRBV4-2 and TRBJ1-5; D unresolved. This CDR3 spans 15 amino acids. Trimming took off 0 bases at V and 2 bases at J, with 8 bases between the two ends. CDR1 LGHNA and CDR2 YNFKEQ come from the germline V gene. The chain's CDR3 is CASSQDWGRNQPQHF. The CDR3 DNA sequence: TGTGCCAGCAGCCAAGATTGGGGTCGCAATCAGCCCCAGCATTTT.

The CDR3 loop reads CSAPHQHF. The CDR3 coding sequence is TGCAGTGCTCCCCACCAGCATTTT. The chain carries TRBV20-1 and TRBJ1-5; D not resolved. This CDR3 spans 8 amino acids. Per germline, CDR1 DFQATT and CDR2 SNEGSKA (reference sequence). The V gene lost 5 bases and the J gene lost 12 bases, with 5 bases spanning the gap.

The table lists this clone with a count of one. The gene calls are TRBV18 and TRBJ1-2; 10 nucleotides align to TRBD1. The CDR3 is 14 amino acids. The V gene end was trimmed by 1 base and the J gene end by 6 bases; junction bases not matched to a gene: 2. Germline V gives CDR1 KGHSH, CDR2 LQKENI. In DNA, the CDR3 is TGTGCCAGCTCACCACGGGACAGGGGCGATGGCTACACCTTC. This codes for CASSPRDRGDGYTF.

Concerning this clone: Other DNA sequences from this sample encode an identical CDR3 as well. V gene TRBV5-1 combines with J gene TRBJ1-1, with a weak D call TRBD1 (5 bases). The germline V gene has CDR1 SGHRS and CDR2 YFSETQ. Trimming took 2 bases from V and 8 from J, leaving 13 bases between them. CDR3 length: 13 residues. CDR3 residues: CASSFTGASEAFF. The CDR3 bases are TGCGCCAGCAGCTTCACAGGCGCCTCGGAAGCTTTCTTT. The whole variable domain, filled in from reference TRBV5-1 and TRBJ1-1, reads KAGVTQTPRYLIKTRGQQVTLSCSPISGHRSVSWYQQTPGQGLQFLFEYFSETQRNKGNFPGRFSGRQFSNSRSEMNVSTLELGDSALYLCASSFTGASEAFFGQGTRLTVV.

The rearrangement uses TRBV5-8 and TRBJ1-1; D is possibly TRBD1 (6 bases). The CDR3 extends over 15 amino acids. Germline V CDR1 and CDR2: SGHTS, YDEGEE. Between the trimmed V and J ends, which lost 3 bases and 0 bases, there was a span of 12 bases. Written as DNA, the CDR3 is TGTGCCAGCAGCTCAACGGGGGCCCTGAACACTGAAGCTTTCTTT. This sequence encodes CASSSTGALNTEAFF. Full variable domain (rest looked up from reference TRBV5-8 and TRBJ1-1): EAGVTQSPTHLIKTRGQQATLRCSPISGHTSVYWYQQALGLGLQFLLWYDEGEERNRGNFPPRFSGRQFPNYSSELNVNALELEDSALYLCASSSTGALNTEAFFGQGTRLTVV.

The chain links TRBV19 to TRBJ1-2; 9 nucleotides match TRBD1. Germline CDR1 is LNHDA and CDR2 is SQIVND (reference sequence). This CDR3 has 13 residues. J gave up 8 bases and V 7 bases, and 8 bases lay outside the gene matches. The CDR3 protein is CASTSRDRVGYTF. DNA for the CDR3: TGTGCCAGTACTAGCCGGGACAGGGTGGGCTACACCTTC.

This clone was found once. The chain recombines TRBV14 with TRBJ1-6, with a weak D call TRBD1 (6 bases). Germline V gives CDR1 SGHDN, CDR2 FVKESK. The CDR3 is made up of 15 amino acids. Trimming pared 1 base from V and 10 bases from J, leaving 14 bases between. This CDR3 is CASSQGWGAGSPLHF. CDR3 in DNA: TGTGCCAGCAGCCAAGGATGGGGGGCAGGGTCACCCCTCCACTTT. The whole variable domain, remainder taken from reference TRBV14 and TRBJ1-6, is EAGVTQFPSHSVIEKGQTVTLRCDPISGHDNLYWYRRVMGKEIKFLLHFVKESKQDESGMPNNRFLAERTGGTYSTLKVQPAELEDSGVYFCASSQGWGAGSPLHFGNGTRLTVT.

V usage is TRBV5-4 and J usage is TRBJ2-5; 7 bases align to TRBD1. Trimming at V came to 4 bases and at J to 2 bases, leaving 14 bases not matched to a gene. Germline loops: CDR1 SGHNT, CDR2 YYREEE (reference sequence). CDR3 size: 17 residues. In DNA, the CDR3 is TGTGCCAGCAGCCCTGAAGGGAGTCGGGACAGACAAGAGACCCAGTACTTC. Translation gives CASSPEGSRDRQETQYF.

This clone was seen a few times. The rearrangement links TRBV11-2 to TRBJ1-1; tentative D call: TRBD1 (6 bases). The CDR3 has 13 residues. From germline, CDR1 is SGHAT and CDR2 FQNNGV. V was shortened by 6 bases and J by 3 bases, with 11 bases between the two germline ends. DNA of the CDR3: TGTGCCAGCAGACTTTACAGGGACACTGAAGCTTTCTTT. Translated, it gives CASRLYRDTEAFF.

V is TRBV7-2 and J is TRBJ2-5, with 12 bases matching TRBD2. J was trimmed by 2 bases and V by 1 base; bases with no gene match: 5. There are 17 residues in the CDR3. The germline CDR1 and CDR2 sequences are SGHTA and FQGNSA. CDR3 region: CASSLVGGLAGQETQYF. CDR3 DNA sequence: TGTGCCAGCAGCTTAGTGGGAGGACTAGCGGGGCAAGAGACCCAGTACTTC.

This clone occurred a few times. This sequence joins TRBV19 and TRBJ1-1, with a weak D call TRBD1 (5 bases). Trimming stripped 6 bases from V and 6 bases from J, with 17 bases between. This CDR3 contains 14 residues. Germline V gene lookup returns CDR1 LNHDA and CDR2 SQIVND (reference sequence). The CDR3 region is CASRAGGDGAEAFF. In nucleotides, the CDR3 is TGTGCCAGTAGGGCTGGAGGGGATGGGGCTGAAGCTTTCTTT.

This clone was recorded only once. The V gene is TRBV15, the J gene TRBJ2-3, with 11 bases lining up with TRBD2. Trimming at V came to 0 bases and at J to 14 bases, leaving 10 bases not matched to a gene. Germline loops: CDR1 LNHNV, CDR2 YYDKDF (reference sequence). The CDR3 runs to 15 residues. This CDR3 is CATSRELAGDLKAYF. The CDR3 nucleotides read TGTGCCACCAGCAGAGAACTAGCGGGGGACCTCAAAGCGTATTTT.

The chain combines TRBV10-3 with TRBJ2-3, with a weak D call TRBD1 (5 bases). The CDR3 is 11 residues long. V lost 8 bases to trimming and J lost 6 bases, with 9 bases between them. Germline V CDR1 and CDR2: ENHRY, SYGVKD. CDR3 protein: CAIGAADTQYF. The CDR3 region has the DNA TGTGCCATCGGGGCCGCGGATACGCAGTATTTT.

The CDR3 DNA reads TGCGCCAGCAGCTCCATAGCCCTAGCTGGGGCCGGGGAGCTGTTTTTT. It encodes CASSSIALAGAGELFF. This chain connects TRBV5-1 to TRBJ2-2; perhaps TRBD2 as D (5 bases). The CDR3 sequence is 16 residues long. The ends were cut back, 3 bases at V and 6 bases at J, with 18 bases in the middle. Germline V gene lookup returns CDR1 SGHRS and CDR2 YFSETQ.

The chain joins TRBV12-2 to TRBJ1-5; the table's D call, TRBD1, was not checked against the DNA. TRBV12-2 is reported as a pseudogene. There are 15 residues in the CDR3. CDR3 nucleotides: TGTGCAAGTCGCCTCCACGGGACAGGGAATCAGCCCCAGCATTTT. Protein sequence: CASRLHGTGNQPQHF.

This clone was observed a handful of times. This chain joins TRBV3-1 (or the pseudogene TRBV3-2) and TRBJ2-3, with 9 bases that match TRBD2. Trimming cost V 0 bases and J 6 bases; bases outside gene matches: 7. This CDR3 spans 16 amino acids. CDR1 is LGHDT and CDR2 is YNNKEL in the germline V gene (reference sequence). This CDR3 reads CASSQERGGLGDTQYF. CDR3 nucleotides: TGTGCCAGCAGCCAAGAGCGGGGGGGCCTCGGTGATACGCAGTATTTT.

A single count supports this clone. The J gene is TRBJ1-1, the V gene TRBV2, with 7 nucleotides matching TRBD1. The CDR3 is 13 amino acids. The J segment lost 7 bases and the V segment lost 8 bases, leaving 10 bases of the junction unmatched. Germline values: CDR1 SNHLY, CDR2 FYNNEI. In DNA form, the CDR3 reads TGTGCCAGCGAGGGGGCGACTCTAAGTGAAGCTTTCTTT. Translated, it gives CASEGATLSEAFF.

The chain uses TRBV7-6 and TRBJ1-4, with 7 bases matching TRBD1. V was pared by 5 bases and J by 3 bases, with 6 bases of the junction left unmatched. The CDR3 consists of 15 residues. Germline CDR1 reads SGHVS; CDR2 reads FNYEAQ. CDR3 amino acids: CASSPRQGANEKLFF. CDR3 coding DNA: TGTGCCAGCAGCCCGAGACAGGGTGCTAATGAAAAACTGTTTTTT.

The chain has TRBV7-2 and TRBJ2-1; 10 bases match TRBD2. Germline CDR1 and CDR2: SGHTA and FQGNSA. V shed 1 base and J 8 bases; nucleotides not matched to a gene: 5. The CDR3 runs to 15 residues. The chain's CDR3 is CASSLVSSGGDEQFF. CDR3 nucleotide sequence: TGTGCCAGCAGCTTAGTATCTAGCGGGGGCGATGAGCAGTTCTTC.

The chain joins TRBV3-1 (or the pseudogene TRBV3-2) to TRBJ1-6; weak D call: TRBD1 (6 bases). CDR1 is LGHDT, CDR2 YNNKEL, per germline (reference sequence). CDR3 length: 17 amino acids. The V end lost 0 bases, the J end lost 11 bases, and 20 bases lay between the germline ends. The CDR3 DNA reads TGTGCCAGCAGCCAAGACGGGACATACCTGAGGTTCCCACCCCTCCACTTT. Translating gives CASSQDGTYLRFPPLHF.

V usage is TRBV6-6 and J usage is TRBJ2-7, with D unresolved. Per germline, CDR1 MNHNY and CDR2 SVGAGI (reference sequence). The CDR3 length is 12 residues. Trimming pared 4 bases from V and 6 bases from J, leaving 10 bases between. The CDR3 sequence is CASSSTGAEQYF. DNA of the CDR3: TGTGCCAGCAGTTCCACTGGTGCCGAGCAGTACTTC.